A single sample is the source of the 30 T cell receptor beta chains below, sequenced in a study of Ad26.COV2.S vaccination and SARS-CoV-2 variants (dated by TCRdb to 2020 to 2022). Libraries were prepared through the immunoSEQ multiplex PCR assay. TCRdb mirrors the immuneACCESS table, restricted to in-frame sequences. Some clones are absent from its copies; in checked studies, under half trace to an unresolved V gene, and the reason for the others is unknown. This sample holds roughly 380,000 clones; over 75% were observed only once. The top ten hold about 3.5% of the sample. The treatment or condition tag for this specimen amounts to: roughly 20 received Ad26.COV2.S at low or high dose, single or two shots; roughly 5 received placebo; per-sample allocation not given. For vaccine and placebo recipients, the sequenced repertoires came from samples collected on day 63 after the first injection. This specimen was peripheral blood, taken in a trial of Ad26.COV2.S vaccine versus placebo. The origin of the receptors is a person between 18 and 65 years old who received the Ad26.COV2.S COVID-19 vaccine or a placebo.

The chain is built from TRBV3-1 (or the pseudogene TRBV3-2) and TRBJ1-1; possible D gene TRBD1, 5 bases. V dropped 8 bases and J dropped 1 base, with 14 bases sitting between them. The CDR3 has 14 amino acids. Germline assignment: CDR1 LGHDT and CDR2 YNNKEL (reference sequence). The CDR3 DNA follows: TGTGCCAGCGGCTGGTTGGGGACGAACACTGAAGCTTTCTTT. Translated, it gives CASGWLGTNTEAFF.

V usage is TRBV5-1 and J usage is TRBJ2-7, with 9 bases matching TRBD1. The V gene end was trimmed by 5 bases and the J gene end by 5 bases; junction bases not matched to a gene: 8. The V gene's germline CDR1 is SGHRS and CDR2 YFSETQ. The CDR3 is made up of 14 amino acids. Written as DNA, the CDR3 is TGCGCCAGCAGACTTAGGACAGGGGAGGACGAGCAGTACTTC. Its translation: CASRLRTGEDEQYF.

This chain links TRBV3-1 (or the pseudogene TRBV3-2) with TRBJ2-3; 9 bases align to TRBD2. After removal of 4 bases from V and 4 bases from J, the junction contained 3 bases not matched to a gene. Germline CDR1 is LGHDT and CDR2 is YNNKEL (reference sequence). The CDR3 has 14 residues. For the CDR3, the DNA is TGTGCCAGCAGCCGGACTAGCGCGGCAGATACGCAGTATTTT. This codes for CASSRTSAADTQYF.

The J gene is TRBJ2-7, the V gene TRBV27; 8 nucleotides agree with TRBD2. The CDR3 extends over 15 amino acids. J gave up 6 bases and V 5 bases, and 12 bases lay outside the gene matches. Per germline, CDR1 MNHEY and CDR2 SMNVEV (reference sequence). CDR3 region: CASSPQGTRPLEQYF. The CDR3 region has the DNA TGTGCCAGCAGTCCACAAGGGACTAGGCCGCTCGAGCAGTACTTC.

The J gene is TRBJ2-1, the V gene TRBV7-9; 8 bases fit TRBD2. The V gene's germline CDR1 is SEHNR and CDR2 FQNEAQ (reference sequence). The CDR3 extends over 14 amino acids. With V trimmed by 3 bases and J by 4 bases, 2 bases remained unmatched. CDR3 DNA sequence: TGTGCCAGCAGCTTCTCTAGCGGGTACAATGAGCAGTTCTTC. Translating it yields CASSFSSGYNEQFF.

The rearrangement joins TRBV18 to TRBJ2-3; D uncertain. V was cut by 10 bases and J by 0 bases, with 17 bases left in between. The CDR3 is made up of 15 amino acids. Germline V gene lookup returns CDR1 KGHSH and CDR2 LQKENI. CDR3 DNA sequence: TGTGCCACCCTTCTCGGGCGTCCTAGCACAGATACGCAGTATTTT. This gives the protein CATLLGRPSTDTQYF.

The J gene is TRBJ1-1, the V gene TRBV7-2, with 7 bases matching TRBD1. V lost 4 bases, J lost 1 base, and 6 bases stayed unmatched. This CDR3 comprises 15 residues. CDR1 and CDR2 from the germline V gene are SGHTA and FQGNSA. The CDR3 DNA reads TGTGCCAGCAGCTCTCGGACAGGATCGAACACTGAAGCTTTCTTT. The encoded protein is CASSSRTGSNTEAFF.

The chain recombines TRBV12-5 with TRBJ1-3, with 8 bases aligning to TRBD1. The CDR3 extends over 15 amino acids. Germline loops: CDR1 LGHNT, CDR2 FRNRAP. The trim removed 1 base at V and 3 bases at J, leaving 2 bases unmatched. The CDR3 DNA reads as TGTGCTAGTGGTTTGGGGACAGGGTTTGGAAACACCATATATTTT. Translating gives CASGLGTGFGNTIYF.

This rearrangement joins TRBV30 to TRBJ1-5; possibly TRBD1 for D (5 bases). Germline CDR1 and CDR2: GTSNPN and SVGIG (reference sequence). The CDR3 is 13 amino acids. With 4 bases removed from V and 1 base from J, the gap between germline ends came to 8 bases. CDR3 in amino acids: CAWTRQSNQPQHF. Here the CDR3 DNA reads TGTGCCTGGACCCGACAGAGCAATCAGCCCCAGCATTTT.

J is TRBJ2-7 and V is TRBV14; D may be TRBD1 (5 bases). The V end lost 4 bases, the J end lost 1 base, and 8 bases lay between the germline ends. From germline, CDR1 is SGHDN and CDR2 FVKESK. CDR3 length: 13 residues. The CDR3 region has the DNA TGTGCCAGCAGCCCGACAGTTTCCTACGAGCAGTACTTC. It codes for CASSPTVSYEQYF.

To note about this clone: Other DNA sequences in this specimen translate into the identical CDR3. The chain's CDR3 is CASGPGQGSYNEQFF. The CDR3, as DNA: TGTGCTAGTGGTCCCGGACAGGGATCCTACAATGAGCAGTTCTTC. The rearrangement uses TRBV12-5 and TRBJ2-1; 8 nucleotides match TRBD1. Germline CDR1 and CDR2: LGHNT and FRNRAP. CDR3 size: 15 residues. Trimming at V came to 5 bases and at J to 1 base, leaving 4 bases not matched to a gene.

The chain carries TRBV4-3 and TRBJ1-2; D is unresolved. CDR1 is LGHNA and CDR2 is YSLEER in the germline V gene. There are 15 residues in the CDR3. V was clipped by 0 bases and J by 0 bases, with 8 bases between them. This chain's CDR3 is CASSQETATNYGYTF. The CDR3, as DNA: TGCGCCAGCAGCCAAGAAACAGCAACTAACTATGGCTACACCTTC.

This chain connects TRBV6-5 to TRBJ1-2, with D perhaps TRBD1 (5 bases). Germline V gene sequence: CDR1 MNHEY, CDR2 SVGAGI. Trimming took off 4 bases at V and 5 bases at J, with 11 bases between the two ends. This CDR3 is 13 amino acids long. CDR3 sequence reads: CASSFLEGYGYTF. The CDR3 DNA sequence: TGTGCCAGCAGTTTCCTAGAGGGGTATGGCTACACCTTC.

This chain uses TRBV18 with TRBJ2-5, with 10 bases lining up with TRBD2. The germline V gene has CDR1 KGHSH and CDR2 LQKENI. V shed 2 bases and J 4 bases; nucleotides not matched to a gene: 4. The CDR3 runs 15 residues. This CDR3 is CASSPFSSGGETQYF. CDR3 in DNA: TGTGCCAGCTCACCATTCTCTAGCGGGGGAGAGACCCAGTACTTC. The full variable domain, in which reference TRBV18 and TRBJ2-5 provide the parts outside the CDR3, is NAGVMQNPRHLVRRRGQEARLRCSPMKGHSHVYWYRQLPEEGLKFMVYLQKENIIDESGMPKERFSAEFPKEGPSILRIQQVVRGDSAAYFCASSPFSSGGETQYFGPGTRLLVL.

This clone was seen a few times. The chain recombines TRBV13 with TRBJ2-3; no clear D. Deletions cut 0 bases from V and 6 bases from J, with 10 bases between. CDR1 is PRHDT, CDR2 FYEKMQ, per germline (reference sequence). The CDR3 sequence is 14 residues long. The CDR3 spells CASSLGPMIDTQYF. CDR3 in DNA: TGTGCCAGCAGCTTAGGCCCGATGATTGATACGCAGTATTTT.

As concerns this clone: At the DNA level, this CDR3 is encoded by other sequences in the same sample as well. The chain carries TRBV7-8 and TRBJ2-7; no clear D gene. The CDR3 runs to 14 residues. The V and J ends lost 1 base and 3 bases respectively, with 10 bases between them. Germline CDR1 and CDR2: SGHVS and FQNEAQ. CDR3 in amino acids: CASSLGGPSYEQYF. The CDR3 coding sequence is TGTGCCAGCAGCTTAGGTGGACCAAGCTACGAGCAGTACTTC.

Concerning this clone: The sample has other DNA sequences that encode this CDR3 too. This chain connects TRBV7-3 to TRBJ1-2; 8 bases match TRBD1. The junction had 6 bases not matched to a gene; V was cut back by 2 bases and J by 4 bases. The germline V gene has CDR1 SGHTA and CDR2 FQGTGA. CDR3 length equals 15 residues. The CDR3 sequence: CASSLGTGGAYGYTF. CDR3 sequence (DNA): TGTGCCAGCAGCTTAGGGACAGGCGGTGCCTATGGCTACACCTTC.

The chain couples TRBV9 to TRBJ1-1; 10 positions agree with TRBD1. The CDR3 consists of 16 residues. CDR1 SGDLS and CDR2 YYNGEE come from the germline V gene. Trimming cost V 1 base and J 0 bases; bases outside gene matches: 3. The CDR3 protein is CASSVRGTGVNTEAFF. DNA of the CDR3: TGTGCCAGCAGCGTACGGGGGACAGGGGTGAACACTGAAGCTTTCTTT.

The chain combines TRBV7-3 with TRBJ1-1; no reliable D call. From germline, CDR1 is SGHTA and CDR2 FQGTGA. This CDR3 spans 15 amino acids. Trimming pared 3 bases from V and 2 bases from J, leaving 13 bases between. Written as DNA, the CDR3 is TGTGCCAGCAGCTTGTGGCCCACGGGTAACACTGAAGCTTTCTTT. It is translated as CASSLWPTGNTEAFF.

The rearrangement uses TRBV18 and TRBJ1-2, with 8 positions matching TRBD1. Per germline, CDR1 KGHSH and CDR2 LQKENI. V dropped 5 bases and J dropped 6; count of bases not matched to a gene: 2. This CDR3 is 12 amino acids long. The DNA for the CDR3 is TGTGCCAGCTCATCGACAGGGGATGGCTACACCTTC. This translates into CASSSTGDGYTF.

Only one count was recorded for this clone. This chain connects TRBV6-5 to TRBJ1-4, with unresolved D. Deletions cut 10 bases from V and 0 bases from J, with 12 bases between. The CDR3 contains 14 residues. CDR1 MNHEY and CDR2 SVGAGI come from the germline V gene. CDR3 sequence reads: CATLDKATNEKLFF. The CDR3 coding sequence is TGTGCCACCCTAGATAAGGCAACTAATGAAAAACTGTTTTTT.

The chain uses TRBV10-3 and TRBJ1-1; TRBD1 aligns across 8 bases. Germline CDR1 and CDR2: ENHRY and SYGVKD. The CDR3 has 14 amino acids. J was trimmed by 5 bases and V by 9 bases; bases with no gene match: 11. CDR3 residues: CAIQPNRGWTEAFF. For the CDR3, the DNA is TGTGCCATTCAACCAAACAGGGGGTGGACTGAAGCTTTCTTT.

This rearrangement joins TRBV25-1 to TRBJ1-4; D is ambiguous. The ends were cut back, 7 bases at V and 4 bases at J, with 10 bases in the middle. The germline CDR1 and CDR2 sequences are MGHDK and SYGVNS. The CDR3 runs 13 residues. The DNA of the CDR3 is TGTGCCAGCATGGAGGAGTATAATGAAAAACTGTTTTTT. Protein product: CASMEEYNEKLFF.

There are a few counts of this clone. This rearrangement joins TRBV13 to TRBJ2-3; D not certain. The CDR3 sequence is 14 residues long. The V and J ends lost 4 bases and 0 bases respectively, with 8 bases between them. The germline CDR1 and CDR2 sequences are PRHDT and FYEKMQ (reference sequence). CDR3 amino acids: CASSSTRSTDTQYF. Here the CDR3 DNA reads TGTGCCAGCAGCTCCACCCGCAGCACAGATACGCAGTATTTT.

This chain connects TRBV9 to TRBJ2-1; the match to TRBD2 covers 11 bases. V was pared by 3 bases and J by 3 bases, with 2 bases of the junction left unmatched. Germline V CDR1 and CDR2: SGDLS, YYNGEE. The CDR3 length is 15 residues. CDR3 protein: CASSETSGGYNEQFF. CDR3 in DNA: TGTGCCAGCAGCGAAACTAGCGGGGGCTACAATGAGCAGTTCTTC.

The chain joins TRBV7-9 to TRBJ1-1; D is uncertain. Deletions cut 5 bases from V and 4 bases from J, with 17 bases between. This CDR3 region has 15 residues. Germline V gene lookup returns CDR1 SEHNR and CDR2 FQNEAQ (reference sequence). CDR3 sequence: CASSPPKGSSTEAFF. CDR3 bases: TGTGCCAGCAGCCCCCCCAAAGGCTCGAGCACTGAAGCTTTCTTT. Combining the CDR3 with reference TRBV7-9 and TRBJ1-1 gives the whole variable domain DTGVSQNPRHKITKRGQNVTFRCDPISEHNRLYWYRQTLGQGPEFLTYFQNEAQLEKSRLLSDRFSAERPKGSFSTLEIQRTEQGDSAMYLCASSPPKGSSTEAFFGQGTRLTVV.

V usage is TRBV5-5 and J usage is TRBJ1-1; D may be TRBD1 (5 bases). The V gene lost 3 bases and the J gene lost 3 bases, with 12 bases spanning the gap. The germline V gene has CDR1 SGHKS and CDR2 YYEKEE (reference sequence). CDR3 size: 14 residues. The CDR3 DNA sequence: TGTGCCAGCAGCTGGGCTGGGGGGGACACTGAAGCTTTCTTT. Protein product: CASSWAGGDTEAFF.

This chain connects TRBV5-4 to TRBJ2-5; D may match TRBD1 or TRBD2 (5 bases each). The V end lost 1 base, the J end lost 5 bases, and 12 bases lay between the germline ends. The CDR3 is made up of 14 amino acids. CDR1 and CDR2 (germline): SGHNT, YYREEE (reference sequence). CDR3 loop: CASSLLAEGETQYF. The DNA of the CDR3 is TGTGCCAGCAGCTTGCTGGCTGAGGGGGAGACCCAGTACTTC.

This chain links TRBV7-9 with TRBJ1-2; no definite D call. Germline CDR1 is SEHNR and CDR2 is FQNEAQ (reference sequence). The CDR3 runs 16 residues. V was clipped by 1 base and J by 4 bases, with 16 bases between them. CDR3 amino acids: CASSLVGRVEGYGYTF. CDR3 bases: TGTGCCAGCAGCTTAGTAGGAAGGGTGGAAGGCTATGGCTACACCTTC.

The V gene is TRBV3-1 (or the pseudogene TRBV3-2), the J gene TRBJ1-1; a possible D gene is TRBD1 (5 bases). Per germline, CDR1 LGHDT and CDR2 YNNKEL (reference sequence). V gave up 1 base and J gave up 4 bases, with 13 bases separating them. The CDR3 has 15 residues. CDR3 bases: TGTGCCAGCAGCCAAGGGCGCCAGGGTGTCACTGAAGCTTTCTTT. Translated: CASSQGRQGVTEAFF.